The 13 T cell receptor beta chains below come from one sample, sequenced in a study of blood T cells in healthy people across ages. Then a second PCR, running roughly 7 to 11 cycles, was carried out with a sample-barcoded 5' primer and a J-beta primer mix. A single record per CDR3 protein comes from TCRdb applying MiXCR to the 5' RACE reads. The sample contains some 1.5 million distinct CDR3 sequences, under 30% of which appear only once. The source material was blood. Receptor source: a woman aged 25 to 39 in good health.

The CDR3 region has the DNA TGTGCCAGCAGCTCGAGCGGGCCCACCGGGACCCAGTACTTC. Translated: CASSSSGPTGTQYF. The chain joins TRBV5-6 to TRBJ2-5, with a possible D match to TRBD2 (6 bases). V was cut by 3 bases and J by 7 bases, with 16 bases left in between. Germline V gene data show CDR1 as SGHDT and CDR2 as YYEEEE. The CDR3 sequence is 14 residues long.

At least ten counts were recorded for this clonotype. J is TRBJ2-1 and V is TRBV20-1; a weak D match, TRBD1 (6 bases). The CDR3 is 15 residues long. V was trimmed by 6 bases and J by 0 bases, leaving 15 bases between them. From germline, CDR1 is DFQATT and CDR2 SNEGSKA (reference sequence). The CDR3 bases are TGCAGTGCGGGACGACAGGCTCTCTCCTACAATGAGCAGTTCTTC. Translation gives CSAGRQALSYNEQFF.

In nucleotides, the CDR3 is TGTGCCAGCAGTCAGCGCCCGGGGCAGTCCCTTGGGGGCTACACCTTC. It is translated as CASSQRPGQSLGGYTF. The chain carries TRBV27 and TRBJ1-2; possible D gene TRBD1, 5 bases. Trimming left V 5 bases short and J 8 bases short, with 24 bases between. The CDR3 spans 16 residues. CDR1 is MNHEY, CDR2 SMNVEV, per germline (reference sequence).

The V call is TRBV15, the J call TRBJ1-1, with TRBD1 as a possible D gene (6 bases). Trimming left V 1 base short and J 1 base short, with 10 bases between. Germline-derived CDR1 and CDR2 are LNHNV and YYDKDF (reference sequence). The CDR3 consists of 15 residues. As DNA, the CDR3 is TGTGCCACCAGCAGAGTGGGGGGCTGGAACACTGAAGCTTTCTTT. Protein: CATSRVGGWNTEAFF.

This clonotype was seen more than once but under ten times. The chain joins TRBV29-1 to TRBJ1-1; no clear D. This CDR3 is 10 amino acids long. Germline V gene lookup returns CDR1 SQVTM and CDR2 ANQGSEA. V was pared by 4 bases and J by 7 bases, with 7 bases between. Here the CDR3 DNA reads TGCAGCGTTGCCCGATTTGAAGCTTTCTTT. Protein: CSVARFEAFF.

This clonotype turned up a few times. This chain joins TRBV5-1 and TRBJ1-5, with no clear D. This CDR3 is built from 11 residues. The germline V gene has CDR1 SGHRS and CDR2 YFSETQ. Trimming took off 2 bases at V and 9 bases at J, with 6 bases between the two ends. The CDR3 protein is CASSFFRPQHF. The CDR3 DNA sequence: TGCGCCAGCAGCTTCTTTCGGCCCCAGCATTTT. Full variable domain (rest looked up from reference TRBV5-1 and TRBJ1-5): KAGVTQTPRYLIKTRGQQVTLSCSPISGHRSVSWYQQTPGQGLQFLFEYFSETQRNKGNFPGRFSGRQFSNSRSEMNVSTLELGDSALYLCASSFFRPQHFGDGTRLSIL.

V and J are TRBV12-3 or TRBV12-4 and TRBJ1-5, with D uncertain. The CDR3 is 13 amino acids. V lost 4 bases and J lost 7, with 11 bases in between. This CDR3 reads CASSSKGIQPQHF. The DNA of the CDR3 is TGTGCCAGCAGTTCCAAGGGTATCCAGCCCCAGCATTTT.

Many counts were recorded for this clonotype. The chain employs TRBV20-1 and TRBJ2-1; D might be TRBD1 or TRBD2, each matching 6 bases. The CDR3 consists of 16 residues. The germline gives CDR1 DFQATT, CDR2 SNEGSKA (reference sequence). The germline V and J ends were trimmed by 3 bases and 4 bases, with 19 bases remaining between them. The CDR3 protein is CSARETRGGFYNEQFF. The CDR3 DNA sequence: TGCAGTGCTAGGGAGACCAGGGGAGGTTTTTACAATGAGCAGTTCTTC.

The genes are TRBV5-1 and TRBJ1-2; D is undetermined. The CDR3 covers 13 residues. CDR1 is SGHRS, CDR2 YFSETQ, per germline. V was clipped by 5 bases and J by 8 bases, with 16 bases between them. CDR3 residues: CASRESQHSGYTF. Written as DNA, the CDR3 is TGCGCCAGCAGGGAAAGTCAGCATTCCGGCTACACCTTC.

This clonotype was seen at least ten times. The chain is built from TRBV7-2 and TRBJ2-3; D is perhaps TRBD2 (6 bases). Germline CDR1 and CDR2: SGHTA and FQGNSA. V lost 5 bases, J lost 2 bases, and 11 bases lay in between. This CDR3 spans 14 amino acids. CDR3 DNA: TGTGCCAGCAGCCGTGGGGGGTTCACAGATACGCAGTATTTT. This gives the protein CASSRGGFTDTQYF.

This rearrangement joins TRBV28 to TRBJ2-2, with 9 bases aligning to TRBD1. V lost 8 bases, J lost 4 bases, and 5 bases stayed unmatched. This CDR3 has 14 amino acids. Per the germline V gene, CDR1 is MDHEN and CDR2 is SYDVKM. This CDR3 is CASRTGAGTGELFF. CDR3 DNA sequence: TGTGCCAGCCGGACAGGGGCGGGCACCGGGGAGCTGTTTTTT.

This clonotype has a handful of counts. The chain employs TRBV6-5 and TRBJ2-3, with D unresolved. Trimming took 2 bases from V and 2 from J, leaving 8 bases between them. Germline V lookup: CDR1 MNHEY, CDR2 SVGAGI. The CDR3 runs 14 residues. CDR3 DNA: TGTGCCAGCAGTTACGCAGGATTCACAGATACGCAGTATTTT. Protein sequence: CASSYAGFTDTQYF.

Comments on this clonotype: At one of its ends the junction is not consistent with the germline gene, which may arise from a read error. V gene TRBV11-2 combines with J gene TRBJ2-6; TRBD1 matches 8 bases. The CDR3 consists of 18 residues. The V gene's germline CDR1 is SGHAT and CDR2 FQNNGV. For the CDR3, the DNA is TGTGCCAGCAGCTTACTAGAGGACAGGGCCTCTGGGGCCAACGTCCGGACTTTC. Amino acid sequence: CASSLLEDRASGANVRTF.